The T cell receptor (beta chain) under discussion was sequenced for a study of T cells after yellow fever vaccination. Study results and limitations: On re-exposure, the response was weaker but peaked faster, at day 5 versus 15. The CD4 compartment and the CD8 compartment contained a small share of clonotypes in common. Most clones from primary vaccination resurfaced after the booster (about 96% CD4, 88% CD8).

TCRdb redid the calling of the 5' RACE reads with MiXCR, one entry per CDR3 protein. The sample has about 220,000 distinct CDR3 sequences; about 3% are singletons. V was clipped by 1 base and J by 3 bases, with 4 bases between them. This CDR3 spans 13 amino acids. CDR1 is LGHDT and CDR2 is YNNKEL in the germline V gene (reference sequence). On this clonotype itself: Its antigen is unidentified.

This chain joins TRBV3-1 and TRBJ2-1; D uncertain. This clonotype originated in a man in his late teens or twenties who received the YFV17D yellow fever vaccine. The sample in question was CD4+ T cells sorted from PBMCs, obtained 10 days after the yellow fever booster vaccination. The CDR3 DNA reads TGTGCCAGCAGCCAAGGGGACTACAATGAGCAGTTCTTC. Translated: CASSQGDYNEQFF.